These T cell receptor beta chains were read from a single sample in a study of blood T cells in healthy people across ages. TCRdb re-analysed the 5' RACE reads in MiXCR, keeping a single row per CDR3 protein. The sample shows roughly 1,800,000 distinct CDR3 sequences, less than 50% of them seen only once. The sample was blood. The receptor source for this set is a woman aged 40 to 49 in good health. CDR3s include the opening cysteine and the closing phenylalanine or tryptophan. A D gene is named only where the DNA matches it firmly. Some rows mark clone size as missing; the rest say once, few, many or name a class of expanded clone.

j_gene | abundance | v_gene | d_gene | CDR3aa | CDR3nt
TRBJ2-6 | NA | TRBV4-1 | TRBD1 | CASSQEGTGISGANVLTF | TGCGCCAGCAGCCAAGAAGGGACAGGGATCTCTGGGGCCAACGTCCTGACTTTC
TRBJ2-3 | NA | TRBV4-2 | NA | CASSQDPTSRDTQYF | TGTGCCAGCAGCCAAGACCCGACCTCTAGAGATACGCAGTATTTT
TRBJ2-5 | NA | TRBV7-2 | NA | CASSLVPRVGETQYF | TGTGCCAGCAGCTTAGTCCCTAGAGTTGGGGAGACCCAGTACTTC
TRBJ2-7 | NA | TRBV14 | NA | CASSQRGVGYEQYF | TGTGCCAGCAGCCAACGAGGGGTCGGCTACGAGCAGTACTTC
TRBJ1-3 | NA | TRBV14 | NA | CASSQVRSSGNTIYF | TGTGCCAGCAGCCAAGTGCGGAGCTCTGGAAACACCATATATTTT
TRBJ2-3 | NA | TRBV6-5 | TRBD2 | CASSYSRTSGTDTQYF | TGTGCCAGCAGTTACTCGAGGACTAGCGGCACAGATACGCAGTATTTT
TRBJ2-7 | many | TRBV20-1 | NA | CSANVATNYEQYF | TGCAGTGCGAACGTAGCGACGAACTACGAGCAGTACTTC
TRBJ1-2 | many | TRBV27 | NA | CASSSPTDTIRRGYTF | TGTGCCAGCAGTTCACCGACAGATACCATCAGGAGAGGCTACACCTTC
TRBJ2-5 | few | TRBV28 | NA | CASTPRGLGETQYF | TGTGCCAGCACCCCGAGGGGCTTGGGAGAGACCCAGTACTTC
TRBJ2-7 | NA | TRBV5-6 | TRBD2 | CASSLGVAGGGYEQYF | TGTGCCAGCAGCTTGGGGGTAGCGGGGGGCGGGTACGAGCAGTACTTC
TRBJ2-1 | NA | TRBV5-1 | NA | CASTLEQFF | TGCGCCAGCACCTTGGAGCAGTTCTTC
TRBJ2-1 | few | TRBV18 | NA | CASSRTAETYNEQFF | TGTGCCAGCTCGCGGACAGCAGAAACCTACAATGAGCAGTTCTTC
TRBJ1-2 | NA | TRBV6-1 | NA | CASSNTRQTWGGYTF | TGTGCCAGCAGTAACACTCGACAGACCTGGGGGGGCTACACCTTC
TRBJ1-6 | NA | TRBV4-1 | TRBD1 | CASSQTIPQGRTSPLHF | TGCGCCAGCAGCCAAACCATCCCACAGGGGCGGACGTCACCCCTCCACTTT
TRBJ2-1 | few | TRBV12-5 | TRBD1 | CASGSDRVNEQFF | TGTGCTAGTGGTTCGGACAGGGTCAATGAGCAGTTCTTC
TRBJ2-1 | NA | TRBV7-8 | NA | CASSFPTRHIAGGDEQFF | TGTGCCAGCAGCTTCCCAACCCGACATATCGCCGGTGGGGATGAGCAGTTCTTC
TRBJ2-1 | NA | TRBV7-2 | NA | CASSSYIRTNHEQFF | TGTGCCAGCAGCTCATATATCCGGACCAACCATGAGCAGTTCTTC
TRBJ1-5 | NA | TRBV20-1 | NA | CSAPFGWGRGVEDQPQHF | TGCAGTGCACCCTTCGGATGGGGGCGCGGGGTCGAGGATCAGCCCCAGCATTTT
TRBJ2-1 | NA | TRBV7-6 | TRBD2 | CASSLERVSGGGYYNEQFF | TGTGCCAGCAGCTTAGAAAGGGTTAGCGGGGGGGGATACTACAATGAGCAGTTCTTC
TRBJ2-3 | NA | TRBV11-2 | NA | CASSSSFGGPIGDTQYF | TGTGCCAGCAGCTCCTCATTCGGGGGCCCGATAGGGGATACGCAGTATTTT
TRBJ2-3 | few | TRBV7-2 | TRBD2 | CASSLGPSGAGTQYF | TGTGCCAGCAGCTTAGGGCCTAGCGGGGCTGGTACGCAGTATTTT
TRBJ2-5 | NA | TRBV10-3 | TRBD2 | CAISSSGGPRETQYF | TGTGCCATCAGTAGTAGCGGGGGACCCCGAGAGACCCAGTACTTC
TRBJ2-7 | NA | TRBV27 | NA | CASTPGRGCNEQYF | TGTGCCAGCACTCCTGGCAGGGGATGTAACGAGCAGTACTTC
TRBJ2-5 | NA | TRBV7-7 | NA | CASSLAGTTEETQYF | TGTGCTAGCAGCTTGGCCGGAACTACGGAAGAGACCCAGTACTTC
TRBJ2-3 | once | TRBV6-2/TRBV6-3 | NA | CASTAGDTSTDTQYF | TGTGCCAGCACCGCGGGGGACACTAGCACAGATACGCAGTATTTT
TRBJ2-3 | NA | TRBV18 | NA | CASSPQGFGTDTQYF | TGTGCCAGCTCACCCCAGGGGTTCGGCACAGATACGCAGTATTTT
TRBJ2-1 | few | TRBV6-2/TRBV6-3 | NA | CASTKRQAYNEQFF | TGTGCCAGCACCAAGCGGCAGGCGTACAATGAGCAGTTCTTC
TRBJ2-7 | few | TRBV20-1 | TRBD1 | CSATLGDRGLTYEQYF | TGCAGTGCCACATTGGGGGACAGGGGACTTACCTACGAGCAGTACTTC
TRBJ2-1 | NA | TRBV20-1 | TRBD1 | CSATTFGTVYNEQFF | TGCAGTGCTACGACTTTTGGGACAGTATACAATGAGCAGTTCTTC
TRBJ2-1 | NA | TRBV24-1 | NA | CATSDPGVSSYSEQFF | TGTGCCACCAGTGATCCAGGGGTTAGCTCCTACAGTGAGCAGTTCTTC
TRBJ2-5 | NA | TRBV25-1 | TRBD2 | CASRIAGGQETQYF | TGTGCCAGCAGAATAGCGGGGGGGCAGGAGACCCAGTACTTC
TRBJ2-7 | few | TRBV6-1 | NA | CASNPTGSYEQYF | TGTGCCAGCAATCCGACAGGCTCCTACGAGCAGTACTTC
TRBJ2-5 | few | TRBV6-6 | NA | CASSYSRQPQETQYF | TGTGCCAGCAGTTACTCGAGGCAACCTCAAGAGACCCAGTACTTC
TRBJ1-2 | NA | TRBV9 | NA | CASSVVGAGNYGYTF | TGTGCCAGCAGCGTAGTTGGCGCAGGGAACTATGGCTACACCTTC
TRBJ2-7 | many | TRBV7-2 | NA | CASSLDRVAYEQYF | TGTGCCAGCAGCTTAGACAGGGTCGCCTACGAGCAGTACTTC
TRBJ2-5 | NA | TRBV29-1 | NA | CSGRLRDEKETQYF | TGCAGCGGACGTCTCCGAGACGAGAAAGAGACCCAGTACTTC
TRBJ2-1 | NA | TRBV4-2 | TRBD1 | CASSQDRGTGVGNEQFF | TGTGCCAGCAGCCAAGATCGGGGGACAGGGGTTGGGAATGAGCAGTTCTTC
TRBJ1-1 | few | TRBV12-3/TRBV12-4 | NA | CASTLPSAGNTEAFF | TGTGCCAGCACCCTACCCTCGGCAGGGAACACTGAAGCTTTCTTT
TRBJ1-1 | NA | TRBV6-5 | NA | CASSYSTSRQNTEAFF | TGTGCCAGCAGTTACTCGACCTCCCGGCAGAACACTGAAGCTTTCTTT
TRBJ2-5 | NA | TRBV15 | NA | CATSRDLGQETQYF | TGTGCCACCAGCAGAGATCTGGGCCAAGAGACCCAGTACTTC
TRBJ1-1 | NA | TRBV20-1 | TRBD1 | CRDATGQGGNTEAFF | TGCAGAGACGCCACGGGACAGGGAGGGAACACTGAAGCTTTCTTT